Below are 21 T cell receptor beta chains sequenced from a single sample in a study of TIL therapy for anti-PD-1-resistant metastatic lung cancer. This sample's time point: pre-treatment sample, taken before nivolumab and TIL therapy. Sequencing used immunoSEQ v3. Sequencing was performed with immunoSEQ multiplex PCR; in TCRdb, only in-frame clones are kept and a portion is missing. The sample contains approximately 22,000 clones, about two thirds of which appear only once. Here the sequenced sample was blood, taken at baseline. The receptors here all came from a person aged 25-85 years with non-small cell lung cancer.

V is TRBV5-6 and J is TRBJ1-3; D unresolved. V was shortened by 0 bases and J by 6 bases, with 16 bases between the two germline ends. CDR1 and CDR2 from the germline V gene are SGHDT and YYEEEE. This CDR3 contains 16 residues. The CDR3 loop reads CASSLAGQQIKNTIYF. The CDR3 bases are TGTGCCAGCAGCTTGGCCGGGCAGCAAATAAAAAACACCATATATTTT.

The V and J genes are TRBV7-9 and TRBJ1-6; D might be TRBD1 (5 bases). V gave up 1 base and J gave up 7 bases, with 8 bases separating them. This CDR3 region has 14 residues. CDR1 and CDR2 (germline): SEHNR, FQNEAQ (reference sequence). The CDR3 DNA reads as TGTGCCAGCAGCTTAGAGACAGTAAATTCACCCCTCCACTTT. Translating it yields CASSLETVNSPLHF.

This clone was seen once. No conserved phenylalanine or tryptophan ends this CDR3, so it is likely a read error. It is unclear where the CDR3 begins or ends on the DNA, so no DNA is shown, and the CDR3 is as TCRdb lists it. The rearrangement links TRBV5-1 to TRBJ1-4; the table gives TRBD1 as D, unverified against the DNA. The CDR3 sequence runs 18 residues, both termini included. Germline CDR1 reads SGHRS; CDR2 reads YFSETQ. Here the CDR3 reads CASSYLTTGPYIRVASDR.

The gene calls are TRBV7-9 and TRBJ1-2; a weak D match, TRBD1 (6 bases). CDR1 is SEHNR and CDR2 is FQNEAQ in the germline V gene (reference sequence). Between the trimmed V and J ends, which lost 4 bases and 7 bases, there was a span of 19 bases. CDR3 size: 15 residues. The CDR3 reads CASSSLGVWGAGYTF. CDR3 bases: TGTGCCAGCAGCTCGCTCGGGGTCTGGGGGGCTGGCTACACCTTC.

The chain has TRBV9 and TRBJ2-1; 8 bases are a match to TRBD2. V was pared by 0 bases and J by 3 bases, with 5 bases of the junction left unmatched. Germline V gives CDR1 SGDLS, CDR2 YYNGEE. The length of the CDR3 is 16 residues. In DNA form, the CDR3 reads TGTGCCAGCAGCGTAGCCCCAGCGGGGGTCTACAATGAGCAGTTCTTC. As protein: CASSVAPAGVYNEQFF.

This clone was detected only a few times. The CDR3 loop is CASSRHPGPLYEQYF. CDR3 coding DNA: TGTGCCAGCAGCCGCCACCCAGGGCCTCTCTACGAGCAGTACTTC. The chain uses TRBV5-8 and TRBJ2-7; the D gene is possibly TRBD1 (5 bases). The ends were cut back, 4 bases at V and 3 bases at J, with 17 bases in the middle. This CDR3 is built from 15 residues. Germline assignment: CDR1 SGHTS and CDR2 YDEGEE.

The gene calls are TRBV10-3 and TRBJ2-1; D ambiguous. The germline V and J ends were trimmed by 2 bases and 0 bases, with 11 bases remaining between them. Germline CDR1 ENHRY, CDR2 SYGVKD. The CDR3 has 16 amino acids. Written as DNA, the CDR3 is TGTGCCATCAGTGAGGTCGGGTCCGCCTCCTACAATGAGCAGTTCTTC. Translated, it gives CAISEVGSASYNEQFF.

This clone was seen more than once but under ten times. The V and J genes are TRBV28 and TRBJ2-7; no definite D call. The CDR3 runs to 12 residues. The germline V gene encodes CDR1 MDHEN and CDR2 SYDVKM. V was cut by 8 bases and J by 3 bases, with 11 bases left in between. CDR3 residues: CASLWTVYEQYV. CDR3 sequence (DNA): TGTGCCAGCTTATGGACGGTCTACGAGCAGTACGTC.

V is TRBV4-3 and J is TRBJ1-2; 8 bases agree with TRBD1. V lost 1 base to trimming and J lost 3 bases; unmatched junction nucleotides: 7. CDR1 and CDR2 (germline): LGHNA, YSLEER. The CDR3 extends over 16 amino acids. CDR3: CASSQVIVTGDYGYTF. CDR3 nucleotides: TGCGCCAGCAGCCAAGTAATCGTGACAGGGGACTATGGCTACACCTTC.

This chain uses TRBV30 with TRBJ2-1; D is ambiguous. Trimming left V 0 bases short and J 10 bases short, with 7 bases between. Germline V CDR1 and CDR2: GTSNPN, SVGIG (reference sequence). The CDR3 contains 11 residues. In DNA form, the CDR3 reads TGTGCCTGGAGTGTAAAGACAGAGCAGTTCTTC. It specifies CAWSVKTEQFF.

This clone was observed a few times. The chain recombines TRBV3-1 (or the pseudogene TRBV3-2) with TRBJ1-2; D uncertain. Trimming pared 4 bases from V and 2 bases from J, leaving 5 bases between. The CDR3 is made up of 12 amino acids. Germline assignment: CDR1 LGHDT and CDR2 YNNKEL (reference sequence). The CDR3 is CASSRRNYGYTF. CDR3 sequence (DNA): TGTGCCAGCAGCCGCCGGAACTATGGCTACACCTTC.

This sequence joins TRBV7-7 and TRBJ2-5, with 10 bases matching TRBD1. The CDR3 extends over 16 amino acids. The germline CDR1 and CDR2 sequences are SSHAT and FNYEAQ (reference sequence). The junction had 5 bases not matched to a gene; V was cut back by 0 bases and J by 4 bases. This chain's CDR3 is CASSLARQGAGETQYF. CDR3 nucleotide sequence: TGTGCCAGCAGCTTAGCGCGACAGGGGGCTGGAGAGACCCAGTACTTC.

The V gene is TRBV6-6, the J gene TRBJ1-2, with a tentative D call TRBD1 (5 bases). CDR3 length: 13 residues. V was pared by 2 bases and J by 14 bases, with 18 bases between. Germline V gene sequence: CDR1 MNHNY, CDR2 SVGAGI (reference sequence). CDR3 sequence (DNA): TGTGCCAGCAGTTACCGGGACGCCTTGGCTTGGACCTTC. Its translation is CASSYRDALAWTF.

V usage is TRBV4-1 and J usage is TRBJ2-2; no clear D. Germline V gene data show CDR1 as MGHRA and CDR2 as YSYEKL. V was pared by 2 bases and J by 4 bases, with 17 bases between. This CDR3 spans 17 amino acids. The CDR3 DNA is TGCGCCAGCAGCCAACGGCCTAAGGGCGTAGGCACCGGGGAGCTGTTTTTT. Translating it yields CASSQRPKGVGTGELFF.

This chain uses TRBV10-3 with TRBJ1-6; 10 bases fit TRBD1. The CDR3 has 14 amino acids. The ends lost 4 bases at V and 7 bases at J; junction bases unmatched: 1. The germline V gene encodes CDR1 ENHRY and CDR2 SYGVKD. CDR3 bases: TGTGCCATCAGTGGGGGACAGGGGAATTCACCCCTCCACTTT. Translated: CAISGGQGNSPLHF.

The chain joins TRBV5-1 to TRBJ2-5; a possible D gene is TRBD2 (5 bases). Trimming cost V 0 bases and J 5 bases, with 8 bases left between them. The germline gives CDR1 SGHRS, CDR2 YFSETQ. The CDR3 is 13 amino acids. CDR3 sequence reads: CASSLAGGETQYF. CDR3 in DNA: TGCGCCAGCAGCTTGGCAGGAGGCGAGACCCAGTACTTC.

The chain combines TRBV2 with TRBJ2-2; perhaps D is TRBD1 or TRBD2 (6 bases each). The CDR3 has 15 amino acids. Trimming stripped 7 bases from V and 5 bases from J, with 17 bases between. CDR1 and CDR2 from the germline V gene are SNHLY and FYNNEI. CDR3 residues: CASTPSGGITGELFF. CDR3 in DNA: TGTGCCAGCACGCCCTCCGGGGGCATAACCGGGGAGCTGTTTTTT.

This clone was detected only a few times. The chain employs TRBV18 and TRBJ2-7; 7 bases are a match to TRBD2. This CDR3 has 15 amino acids. Losses at the gene ends were 4 bases for V and 0 bases for J; bases not matched to a gene: 6. Germline-derived CDR1 and CDR2 are KGHSH and LQKENI. The CDR3 loop is CASSQTGGGSYEQYF. The CDR3 nucleotides read TGTGCCAGCTCACAAACGGGAGGTGGCTCCTACGAGCAGTACTTC.

The chain employs TRBV24-1 and TRBJ1-2, with D unclear. CDR1 is KGHDR, CDR2 SFDVKD, per germline. The ends were cut back, 3 bases at V and 4 bases at J, with 8 bases in the middle. CDR3 size: 13 residues. Written as DNA, the CDR3 is TGTGCCACCAGTGATGGGTGGGGCTATGGCTACACCTTC. It translates to CATSDGWGYGYTF.

J is TRBJ2-3 and V is TRBV5-1; either TRBD1 or TRBD2 may supply D (7 bases each). This CDR3 has 14 amino acids. Trimming took 4 bases from V and 5 from J, leaving 14 bases between them. The germline V gene encodes CDR1 SGHRS and CDR2 YFSETQ. Here the CDR3 DNA reads TGCGCCAGCAGCCGCCCAGGGGGGGAAGATACGCAGTATTTT. Translated, it gives CASSRPGGEDTQYF.

This clone came up a few times. DNA for the CDR3: TGTGCCAGCAACAGGGGACAGGGGACATCGGATGAGCAGTTCTTC. Translated: CASNRGQGTSDEQFF. This chain uses TRBV2 with TRBJ2-1, with TRBD1 identical over 10 bases. CDR1 SNHLY and CDR2 FYNNEI come from the germline V gene. V lost 7 bases to trimming and J lost 8 bases; unmatched junction nucleotides: 11. The CDR3 contains 15 residues.